Sequencing of this T cell receptor (beta chain) was carried out in a study of read filtering for tumor transcriptome and immune sequencing. The V end lost 5 bases, the J end lost 6 bases, and 16 bases lay between the germline ends. This CDR3 is built from 15 residues. Germline assignment: CDR1 SGHTA and CDR2 FQGTGA. From 350 to 500 ng of RNA, a library with molecular barcoded alpha/delta and beta/gamma adaptors was made. TCRdb processed the reads anew with MiXCR; each CDR3 protein has one entry. The sample has 75,000 to 90,000 distinct CDR3 sequences; 9% to 15% are singletons. This clonotype was recorded many times.

V gene TRBV7-3 combines with J gene TRBJ2-2; D possibly uses TRBD1 or TRBD2 (5 bases each). The TCR sequence derives from a donor at least 40 years old with multiple myeloma. Specimen: a population of CD138-negative cells sorted from bone marrow. CDR3 protein: CASSKRQGDPGELFF. CDR3 DNA sequence: TGTGCCAGCAGCAAAAGGCAGGGAGACCCCGGGGAGCTGTTTTTT.